Presented here are 26 T cell receptor beta chains from one specimen sequenced in a study of cytomegalovirus exposure and HLA in healthy donors. Both 60 Vbeta primers and 13 Jbeta primers went into the PCR. The data were produced by immunoSEQ multiplex PCR, yet TCRdb's version contains in-frame clones alone and is incomplete. The sample includes roughly 180,000 clones, 80% of them seen just once. The sequencing input was PBMCs. All receptors derive from a woman in her twenties or thirties in good health and CMV-seronegative.

This clone was picked up a small number of times. This chain connects TRBV6-5 to TRBJ2-5, with no clear D. Germline V gives CDR1 MNHEY, CDR2 SVGAGI. The CDR3 is 14 amino acids. Trimming pared 0 bases from V and 5 bases from J, leaving 10 bases between. The CDR3 is CASSYSPSRETQYF. For the CDR3, the DNA is TGTGCCAGCAGTTACTCGCCGAGCAGGGAGACCCAGTACTTC.

This clone occurred a few times. The rearrangement links TRBV5-4 to TRBJ1-6; D might be TRBD1 (5 bases). V was clipped by 0 bases and J by 6 bases, with 13 bases between them. This CDR3 has 16 residues. CDR1 is SGHNT, CDR2 YYREEE, per germline (reference sequence). The CDR3 nucleotides are TGTGCCAGCAGCTTGGAGGCTCGGACATTTAATTCACCCCTCCACTTT. Its protein product is CASSLEARTFNSPLHF.

This clone was counted a few times. The chain joins TRBV5-1 to TRBJ1-6; possible D gene TRBD1, 6 bases. CDR1 is SGHRS, CDR2 YFSETQ, per germline. The V gene lost 0 bases and the J gene lost 10 bases, with 20 bases spanning the gap. This CDR3 spans 17 amino acids. CDR3 residues: CASSLGHGAGVVSPLHF. The CDR3 nucleotides are TGCGCCAGCAGCTTGGGACACGGTGCAGGGGTGGTCTCACCCCTCCACTTT.

The genes are TRBV4-2 and TRBJ1-2, with D possibly matching TRBD1 (6 bases). Looked up from germline, CDR1 is LGHNA and CDR2 is YNFKEQ. V shed 0 bases and J shed 7 bases, with 9 bases lying between them. There are 13 residues in the CDR3. CDR3 DNA sequence: TGTGCCAGCAGCCAAGATACAGGGTCTGGCTACACCTTC. Protein sequence: CASSQDTGSGYTF.

As concerns this clone: At the DNA level, this CDR3 is encoded by other sequences in the same sample as well. V is TRBV7-8 and J is TRBJ2-7; D is ambiguous. V lost 2 bases, J lost 3 bases, and 8 bases lay in between. The CDR3 loop spans 13 amino acids. Germline V lookup: CDR1 SGHVS, CDR2 FQNEAQ. CDR3 bases: TGTGCCAGCAGCTTAACGCAGGTCTACGAGCAGTACTTC. Amino acid sequence: CASSLTQVYEQYF.

This rearrangement joins TRBV4-2 to TRBJ2-5, with 15 bases lining up with TRBD2. After removal of 3 bases from V and 2 bases from J, the junction contained 10 bases not matched to a gene. This CDR3 has 19 residues. The germline CDR1 and CDR2 sequences are LGHNA and YNFKEQ. CDR3 sequence reads: CASSQARTSGGAGQETQYF. The CDR3 DNA reads TGTGCCAGCAGCCAGGCCCGGACTAGCGGGGGGGCCGGTCAAGAGACCCAGTACTTC.

This rearrangement joins TRBV7-8 to TRBJ1-2; maybe TRBD1 (6 bases). The CDR3 loop spans 14 amino acids. V shed 3 bases and J shed 2 bases, with 10 bases lying between them. The germline V gene encodes CDR1 SGHVS and CDR2 FQNEAQ. The CDR3 reads CASSFGGQNYGYTF. The DNA of the CDR3 is TGTGCCAGCAGCTTTGGAGGACAGAACTATGGCTACACCTTC. The variable domain in full, with the rest retrieved from reference TRBV7-8 and TRBJ1-2, is GAGVSQSPRYKVAKRGQDVALRCDPISGHVSLFWYQQALGQGPEFLTYFQNEAQLDKSGLPSDRFFAERPEGSVSTLKIQRTQQEDSAVYLCASSFGGQNYGYTFGSGTRLTVV.

The V call is TRBV12-5, the J call TRBJ2-3; D remains unclear. This CDR3 has 13 amino acids. CDR1 is LGHNT, CDR2 FRNRAP, per germline. The ends were cut back, 7 bases at V and 1 base at J, with 9 bases in the middle. CDR3 amino acids: CASAPVGTDTQYF. The DNA of the CDR3 is TGTGCTAGTGCTCCCGTAGGCACAGATACGCAGTATTTT.

The chain couples TRBV5-6 to TRBJ1-2, with 7 bases lining up with TRBD1. V dropped 4 bases and J dropped 3; count of bases not matched to a gene: 6. CDR1 SGHDT and CDR2 YYEEEE come from the germline V gene. CDR3 length: 14 amino acids. The CDR3 coding sequence is TGTGCCAGCAGCGCCCGGGACAGTGACTATGGCTACACCTTC. Its translation: CASSARDSDYGYTF.

This clone was seen only a few times. The chain joins TRBV7-8 to TRBJ2-1; the match to TRBD2 covers 9 bases. J was trimmed by 6 bases and V by 2 bases; bases with no gene match: 20. The germline V gene encodes CDR1 SGHVS and CDR2 FQNEAQ. This CDR3 contains 20 residues. This chain's CDR3 is CASSLPPGVVAGALSNEQFF. DNA of the CDR3: TGTGCCAGCAGCTTACCCCCCGGGGTGGTAGCGGGGGCACTCTCCAATGAGCAGTTCTTC.

V gene TRBV10-2 combines with J gene TRBJ2-3; D is perhaps TRBD2 (5 bases). Germline V CDR1 and CDR2: WSHSY, SAAADI. The CDR3 totals 13 residues. The germline V and J ends were trimmed by 8 bases and 4 bases, with 13 bases remaining between them. This chain's CDR3 is CASCRMGADTQYF. The CDR3 coding sequence is TGCGCCAGCTGTAGGATGGGAGCAGATACGCAGTATTTT.

The CDR3 region is CASSLRQGGGYGYTF. CDR3 sequence (DNA): TGCGCCAGCAGCCTACGACAGGGCGGCGGCTATGGCTACACCTTC. V gene TRBV5-1 combines with J gene TRBJ1-2, with 7 bases aligning to TRBD1. From germline, CDR1 is SGHRS and CDR2 YFSETQ. The CDR3 covers 15 residues. Trimming removed 4 bases from V and 4 bases from J; junction bases left unmatched: 10.

V gene TRBV19 combines with J gene TRBJ2-5, with 7 nucleotides matching TRBD2. Germline V gene data show CDR1 as LNHDA and CDR2 as SQIVND (reference sequence). V lost 6 bases and J lost 0; bases outside the gene matches: 1. This CDR3 region has 13 residues. As DNA, the CDR3 is TGTGCCAGTAGCGGGGGGTACCAAGAGACCCAGTACTTC. The encoded protein is CASSGGYQETQYF.

The chain has TRBV14 and TRBJ2-1; 9 positions agree with TRBD2. CDR1 SGHDN and CDR2 FVKESK come from the germline V gene. The CDR3 length is 16 residues. J was trimmed by 3 bases and V by 6 bases; bases with no gene match: 9. CDR3 in amino acids: CASSPNLAGIYNEQFF. The CDR3 DNA reads as TGTGCCAGCAGTCCGAATCTAGCGGGAATCTACAATGAGCAGTTCTTC. The entire variable domain, with the rest obtained from reference TRBV14 and TRBJ2-1, is as follows: EAGVTQFPSHSVIEKGQTVTLRCDPISGHDNLYWYRRVMGKEIKFLLHFVKESKQDESGMPNNRFLAERTGGTYSTLKVQPAELEDSGVYFCASSPNLAGIYNEQFFGPGTRLTVL.

This clone has more than one count but fewer than ten. This sequence joins TRBV10-1 and TRBJ2-2, with 10 positions matching TRBD2. Germline CDR1 WNHNN, CDR2 SYGVQD (reference sequence). With V trimmed by 8 bases and J by 2 bases, 8 bases remained unmatched. This CDR3 comprises 16 residues. CDR3 protein: CASGRTSGPNTGELFF. CDR3 coding DNA: TGCGCCAGCGGAAGGACTAGCGGCCCAAACACCGGGGAGCTGTTTTTT.

The rearrangement joins TRBV9 to TRBJ1-1; TRBD1 agrees at 9 bases. CDR3 length: 15 amino acids. J gave up 0 bases and V 4 bases, and 4 bases lay outside the gene matches. From germline, CDR1 is SGDLS and CDR2 YYNGEE. The CDR3 here is CASSIGTGLNTEAFF. CDR3 nucleotide sequence: TGTGCCAGCAGCATAGGGACAGGGCTGAACACTGAAGCTTTCTTT.

This clone was counted once. The rearrangement links TRBV29-1 to TRBJ1-1, with no clear D. The ends were cut back, 3 bases at V and 3 bases at J, with 14 bases in the middle. This CDR3 region has 14 residues. Germline assignment: CDR1 SQVTM and CDR2 ANQGSEA. The CDR3 DNA reads as TGCAGCGTTGACGCACCTTTGAGCGACACTGAAGCTTTCTTT. Its translation is CSVDAPLSDTEAFF.

The chain links TRBV7-2 to TRBJ1-1, with TRBD1 matching 9 bases. V was pared by 0 bases and J by 10 bases, with 12 bases of the junction left unmatched. This CDR3 comprises 16 residues. Germline-derived CDR1 and CDR2 are SGHTA and FQGNSA. The CDR3 protein is CASSLAGTGLRVGAFF. DNA for the CDR3: TGTGCCAGCAGCTTAGCAGGGACAGGGTTGAGGGTTGGAGCTTTCTTT.

V gene TRBV7-8 combines with J gene TRBJ1-1, with D possibly TRBD1 on 5 matching bases. The V end lost 3 bases, the J end lost 0 bases, and 8 bases lay between the germline ends. The CDR3 runs to 14 residues. Germline V lookup: CDR1 SGHVS, CDR2 FQNEAQ. The CDR3 here is CASSFGTLNTEAFF. The CDR3 DNA is TGTGCCAGCAGCTTCGGGACTCTGAACACTGAAGCTTTCTTT.

This clone was seen a handful of times. The chain employs TRBV2 and TRBJ2-1; 10 positions agree with TRBD1. The CDR3 has 12 amino acids. Germline loops: CDR1 SNHLY, CDR2 FYNNEI. V was pared by 11 bases and J by 8 bases, with 6 bases of the junction left unmatched. This chain's CDR3 is CAGRTGGDEQFF. Written as DNA, the CDR3 is TGTGCCGGTCGGACAGGGGGGGATGAGCAGTTCTTC.

This clone has just one count. V usage is TRBV7-8 and J usage is TRBJ1-1; TRBD1 is a possible D gene (6 bases). The V gene lost 1 base and the J gene lost 10 bases, with 16 bases spanning the gap. The germline V gene has CDR1 SGHVS and CDR2 FQNEAQ. The CDR3 consists of 14 residues. This CDR3 is CASSLVRGSRGAFF. The CDR3, as DNA: TGTGCCAGCAGCTTAGTCAGGGGAAGCAGAGGAGCTTTCTTT. Full variable domain (rest looked up from reference TRBV7-8 and TRBJ1-1): GAGVSQSPRYKVAKRGQDVALRCDPISGHVSLFWYQQALGQGPEFLTYFQNEAQLDKSGLPSDRFFAERPEGSVSTLKIQRTQQEDSAVYLCASSLVRGSRGAFFGQGTRLTVV.

The chain joins TRBV7-4 to TRBJ2-1; TRBD2 matches at 13 bases. There are 16 residues in the CDR3. The germline V gene encodes CDR1 SGHVT and CDR2 SQSDAQ. V lost 5 bases, J lost 9 bases, and 10 bases stayed unmatched. The CDR3 DNA sequence: TGTGCCAGCAGCCCCTCCGGGACTAGCGGGGAGGGTGAGCAGTTCTTC. It codes for CASSPSGTSGEGEQFF.

The CDR3 nucleotides are TGTGCCAGCTCACCACCGGGGGGGCGCTCTGGAAACACCATATATTTT. This gives the protein CASSPPGGRSGNTIYF. The gene calls are TRBV18 and TRBJ1-3; a possible D gene is TRBD1 (6 bases). Per the germline V gene, CDR1 is KGHSH and CDR2 is LQKENI. Trimming left V 0 bases short and J 0 bases short, with 9 bases between. The CDR3 has 16 residues.

V and J are TRBV7-2 and TRBJ2-3; weak D call: TRBD2 (7 bases). Trimming stripped 6 bases from V and 6 bases from J, with 16 bases between. Germline V CDR1 and CDR2: SGHTA, FQGNSA. The CDR3 contains 14 residues. Here the CDR3 DNA reads TGTGCCAGCAGGGGAGGGGGGGGATGGGATACGCAGTATTTT. Its protein is CASRGGGGWDTQYF.

J is TRBJ1-4 and V is TRBV18; D not certain. Germline V gene sequence: CDR1 KGHSH, CDR2 LQKENI. With 3 bases removed from V and 7 bases from J, the gap between germline ends came to 9 bases. The length of the CDR3 is 13 residues. The CDR3 nucleotides are TGTGCCAGCTCACCGTGGGAGGGTGAAAAACTGTTTTTT. Encoded protein: CASSPWEGEKLFF.

The V call is TRBV6-1, the J call TRBJ2-1, with D possibly matching TRBD1 (6 bases). V was clipped by 8 bases and J by 1 base, with 15 bases between them. This CDR3 is built from 15 residues. Germline assignment: CDR1 MNHNS and CDR2 SASEGT. The CDR3 spells CASGGQITSYNEQFF. CDR3 coding DNA: TGTGCCAGCGGGGGACAAATAACTTCCTACAATGAGCAGTTCTTC.